The T cell receptor beta chain under discussion was sequenced for a study of blood T cell repertoires in COVID-19. At the level of the study: PBMCs, B-cell-depleted T cells, or T cells were the source of the cDNA or gDNA that made up the material.

This CDR3 is built from 15 residues. Trimming removed 5 bases from V and 0 bases from J; junction bases left unmatched: 3. Germline CDR1 is LNHDA and CDR2 is SQIVND (reference sequence). As processed by the authors: Cell counts per sample came from amplifying reference gene primers. The assay was immunoSEQ multiplex PCR, and TCRdb's table has in-frame clones only and misses some. That table supplies the V and J calls and clone size; D and trimming were determined from the DNA. The sample gives about 220,000 clones, roughly 85% of which show up once; around 2.5% is in the top ten. Material: peripheral blood. This chain joins TRBV19 and TRBJ1-4, with 7 positions matching TRBD1. This sequence originates from a woman between 70 and 85 years old with COVID-19, enrolled during active disease. The CDR3 bases are TGTGCCAGTAGTCGGGACAGTGCAACTAATGAAAAACTGTTTTTT. This codes for CASSRDSATNEKLFF. The variable domain in full, completed from reference TRBV19 and TRBJ1-4, reads DGGITQSPKYLFRKEGQNVTLSCEQNLNHDAMYWYRQDPGQGLRLIYYSQIVNDFQKGDIAEGYSVSREKKESFPLTVTSAQKNPTAFYLCASSRDSATNEKLFFGSGTQLSVL.